Below are 27 T cell receptor beta chains sequenced from a single sample in a study of T-cell reconstitution after alpha-beta-depleted transplantation in children. Unique molecular identifiers were built into the TCRbeta library. TCRdb ran MiXCR on the PCR reads and lists one entry per CDR3 protein. The sample lists about 590,000 distinct CDR3 sequences; 13% were seen once. The sample was PBMCs, mostly from graft donor cells, taken 360 days after TCRalphabeta/CD19-depleted stem cell transplant. These receptors originate from a male patient younger than 18 who had a stem cell transplant for acute myeloid leukemia, so the T cells may come from the graft donor.

The chain couples TRBV28 to TRBJ1-4; 7 bases align to TRBD1. The V and J ends lost 5 bases and 5 bases, in that order; junction bases with no gene match: 14. Germline V gene sequence: CDR1 MDHEN, CDR2 SYDVKM. The CDR3 has 17 residues. The CDR3: CASSPWAPGTANEKLFF. Written as DNA, the CDR3 is TGTGCCAGCAGTCCATGGGCTCCCGGGACAGCAAATGAAAAACTGTTTTTT. Using reference TRBV28 and TRBJ1-4 for the parts outside the CDR3, the full variable domain is DVKVTQSSRYLVKRTGEKVFLECVQDMDHENMFWYRQDPGLGLRLIYFSYDVKMKEKGDIPEGYSVSREKKERFSLILESASTNQTSMYLCASSPWAPGTANEKLFFGSGTQLSVL.

This clonotype has a handful of counts. The chain carries TRBV11-3 and TRBJ2-3; weak D call: TRBD2 (5 bases). Germline values: CDR1 SGHNT, CDR2 YENEEA. Between the trimmed V and J ends, which lost 5 bases and 1 base, there was a span of 10 bases. The CDR3 runs 14 residues. The chain's CDR3 is CASSLSVGTDTQYF. The CDR3 DNA sequence: TGTGCCAGCAGCCTTAGCGTGGGCACAGATACGCAGTATTTT.

In its sample, this clonotype was seen a few times. The chain combines TRBV29-1 with TRBJ2-5; 8 nucleotides align to TRBD1. This CDR3 comprises 13 residues. Germline V CDR1 and CDR2: SQVTM, ANQGSEA. Germline trimming cut 1 base from V and 9 bases from J; bases unmatched to any gene: 7. CDR3 protein: CSVEAASRGPQYF. CDR3 DNA sequence: TGCAGCGTTGAAGCCGCCAGCAGGGGGCCCCAGTACTTC.

This clonotype came up a few times. The chain combines TRBV28 with TRBJ1-5; D perhaps matches TRBD1 (6 bases). CDR3 size: 18 residues. V lost 4 bases and J lost 5, with 24 bases in between. Per germline, CDR1 MDHEN and CDR2 SYDVKM. In nucleotides, the CDR3 is TGTGCCAGCAGTTCGTCGGGACACCTAACCCCAGGGCATCAGCCCCAGCATTTT. Its translation is CASSSSGHLTPGHQPQHF.

The CDR3 loop reads CSARVDGGPEAFF. Written as DNA, the CDR3 is TGCAGTGCTAGAGTGGACGGAGGTCCTGAAGCTTTCTTT. The rearrangement uses TRBV20-1 and TRBJ1-1; no definite D call. V lost 1 base and J 6 bases, leaving 12 bases between the germline ends. This CDR3 region has 13 residues. Germline V lookup: CDR1 DFQATT, CDR2 SNEGSKA (reference sequence).

This chain links TRBV6-6 with TRBJ2-7; 7 bases match TRBD1. Trimming took 6 bases from V and 3 from J; bases not matched to a gene: 5. Germline V CDR1 and CDR2: MNHNY, SVGAGI (reference sequence). This CDR3 spans 13 amino acids. Here the CDR3 reads CASSNRGNYEQYF. In nucleotides, the CDR3 is TGTGCCAGCAGCAACAGGGGAAACTACGAGCAGTACTTC.

The chain employs TRBV9 and TRBJ2-1; 7 bases agree with TRBD2. V dropped 0 bases and J dropped 2; count of bases not matched to a gene: 5. The CDR3 length is 16 residues. Germline V gene lookup returns CDR1 SGDLS and CDR2 YYNGEE. Here the CDR3 reads CASSVVGGSAYNEQFF. The CDR3 nucleotides are TGTGCCAGCAGCGTAGTTGGCGGGAGCGCCTACAATGAGCAGTTCTTC.

A few counts support this clonotype. This chain uses TRBV7-2 with TRBJ2-5; D gene unclear. This CDR3 has 14 residues. Trimming shortened V by 2 bases and J by 2 bases, and 9 bases separated the two germline ends. CDR1 is SGHTA and CDR2 is FQGNSA in the germline V gene. The CDR3 DNA reads TGTGCCAGCAGCTTATGGGATACGCAAGAGACCCAGTACTTC. This encodes CASSLWDTQETQYF.

This clonotype has a handful of counts. V gene TRBV4-3 combines with J gene TRBJ1-2; 7 positions match TRBD1. The J segment lost 5 bases and the V segment lost 4 bases, leaving 10 bases of the junction unmatched. This CDR3 is built from 15 residues. Germline V gives CDR1 LGHNA, CDR2 YSLEER. CDR3 nucleotide sequence: TGCGCCAGCAGCCCGAGGGTGTCACAGGGGTATGGCTACACCTTC. This encodes CASSPRVSQGYGYTF.

This clonotype was counted a few times. The V call is TRBV27, the J call TRBJ2-1; a weak D match, TRBD1 (9 bases). The CDR3 spans 16 residues. The germline V gene encodes CDR1 MNHEY and CDR2 SMNVEV (reference sequence). The V end was cut by 7 bases, the J end by 4 bases, with 20 bases between. The CDR3: CASTPGGDRDYNEQFF. The CDR3 DNA is TGTGCCAGCACACCGGGAGGGGACAGGGATTACAATGAGCAGTTCTTC.

This clonotype has only one observation. V is TRBV20-1 and J is TRBJ2-7, with TRBD1 as a possible D gene (6 bases). Germline values: CDR1 DFQATT, CDR2 SNEGSKA (reference sequence). The CDR3 contains 14 residues. Trimming cost V 4 bases and J 7 bases, with 20 bases left between them. CDR3 region: CSATSPQGPGEQYF. In nucleotides, the CDR3 is TGCAGTGCTACCTCCCCCCAGGGGCCGGGAGAGCAGTACTTC.

The chain recombines TRBV28 with TRBJ2-2; D may be TRBD1 or TRBD2 (5 bases each). CDR1 and CDR2 (germline): MDHEN, SYDVKM. Trimming took 1 base from V and 6 from J, leaving 15 bases between them. The CDR3 spans 16 residues. Here the CDR3 reads CASSLLGPGTAGELFF. CDR3 nucleotides: TGTGCCAGCAGTTTATTGGGGCCAGGGACGGCCGGGGAGCTGTTTTTT.

The table lists this clonotype with a few counts. V usage is TRBV12-3 or TRBV12-4 and J usage is TRBJ2-7; no reliable D call. Trimming shortened V by 0 bases and J by 7 bases, and 10 bases separated the two germline ends. The CDR3 extends over 13 amino acids. The CDR3, as DNA: TGTGCCAGCAGTTTAGCGCTGTATCGTGAGCAGTACTTC. This sequence encodes CASSLALYREQYF.

This clonotype has a handful of counts. The rearrangement joins TRBV12-3 or TRBV12-4 to TRBJ2-2; perhaps TRBD1 as D (6 bases). Trimming cost V 2 bases and J 6 bases, with 7 bases left between them. The CDR3 runs to 13 residues. CDR3 residues: CASSLNRAGELFF. CDR3 bases: TGTGCCAGCAGTTTAAACAGGGCCGGGGAGCTGTTTTTT.

This clonotype was observed a few times. The gene calls are TRBV29-1 and TRBJ2-3, with D uncertain. Germline loops: CDR1 SQVTM, CDR2 ANQGSEA. V was trimmed by 6 bases and J by 3 bases, leaving 7 bases between them. This CDR3 has 11 residues. As DNA, the CDR3 is TGCAGCGTGGCCGAGACAGATACGCAGTATTTT. Translating it yields CSVAETDTQYF.

This chain connects TRBV7-2 to TRBJ2-1; D not resolved. V was trimmed by 3 bases and J by 9 bases, leaving 9 bases between them. CDR3 length: 12 residues. Germline lookup yields CDR1 SGHTA and CDR2 FQGNSA. CDR3 nucleotides: TGTGCCAGCAGCTTTCCTTTCAGTGAGCAGTTCTTC. It translates to CASSFPFSEQFF.

Only a few counts were recorded for this clonotype. This chain uses TRBV3-1 with TRBJ2-1; D gene uncertain. Germline V gene data show CDR1 as LGHDT and CDR2 as YNNKEL (reference sequence). V was shortened by 7 bases and J by 8 bases, with 12 bases between the two germline ends. This CDR3 spans 12 amino acids. The chain's CDR3 is CASTSYPDEQFF. DNA of the CDR3: TGTGCCAGCACCTCTTATCCGGATGAGCAGTTCTTC.

V usage is TRBV3-1 and J usage is TRBJ2-5, with 7 bases aligning to TRBD2. Germline CDR1 LGHDT, CDR2 YNNKEL (reference sequence). Trimming cost V 4 bases and J 1 base; bases outside gene matches: 9. This CDR3 comprises 16 residues. In DNA form, the CDR3 reads TGTGCCAGCAGCCGACTGACACTAGCGTTCCAAGAGACCCAGTACTTC. It translates to CASSRLTLAFQETQYF.

V is TRBV7-2 and J is TRBJ2-5; D gene uncertain. Trimming took 3 bases from V and 0 from J, leaving 11 bases between them. From germline, CDR1 is SGHTA and CDR2 FQGNSA. The CDR3 totals 15 residues. CDR3 amino acids: CASSFGLGDQETQYF. CDR3 coding DNA: TGTGCCAGCAGCTTTGGTCTGGGCGACCAAGAGACCCAGTACTTC.

This clonotype was seen many times. This chain joins TRBV12-3 or TRBV12-4 and TRBJ2-2; 7 bases are shared with TRBD1. The CDR3 is made up of 16 amino acids. The ends lost 5 bases at V and 4 bases at J; junction bases unmatched: 10. CDR3 residues: CASSRFLSGGTGELFF. The DNA of the CDR3 is TGTGCCAGCAGTCGTTTCTTGTCAGGGGGCACCGGGGAGCTGTTTTTT.

This clonotype was seen a few times. The chain uses TRBV28 and TRBJ2-7; 9 nucleotides match TRBD1. The CDR3 has 15 residues. Germline CDR1 MDHEN, CDR2 SYDVKM. The ends lost 1 base at V and 7 bases at J; junction bases unmatched: 8. CDR3 bases: TGTGCCAGCAGTTTATTGGACAGGGGTTGGAAGGAGCAGTACTTC. Protein: CASSLLDRGWKEQYF.

The table lists this clonotype with many counts. The rearrangement links TRBV3-1 to TRBJ2-1; D is perhaps TRBD2 (5 bases). From germline, CDR1 is LGHDT and CDR2 YNNKEL (reference sequence). The CDR3 sequence is 15 residues long. V was pared by 4 bases and J by 2 bases, with 12 bases between. CDR3 protein: CASSPTRGTYNEQFF. Written as DNA, the CDR3 is TGTGCCAGCAGCCCCACCCGGGGAACCTACAATGAGCAGTTCTTC.

In this sample, this clonotype turned up a few times. The chain joins TRBV20-1 to TRBJ1-1; D not resolved. The CDR3 loop spans 13 amino acids. The V gene lost 2 bases and the J gene lost 3 bases, with 10 bases spanning the gap. Germline CDR1 DFQATT, CDR2 SNEGSKA (reference sequence). The CDR3 loop is CSARFIQDTEAFF. The CDR3 bases are TGCAGTGCTAGATTCATTCAGGACACTGAAGCTTTCTTT.

This clonotype has only a few counts. The chain links TRBV29-1 to TRBJ2-7, with D possibly being TRBD1 or TRBD2 (5 bases each). The CDR3 loop spans 15 amino acids. Germline CDR1 is SQVTM and CDR2 is ANQGSEA. V was shortened by 4 bases and J by 2 bases, with 18 bases between the two germline ends. The chain's CDR3 is CSVADHGTVAYEQYF. Here the CDR3 DNA reads TGCAGCGTTGCCGATCACGGGACGGTAGCCTACGAGCAGTACTTC.

In nucleotides, the CDR3 is TGTGCCAGCAGTCGATATCCCCCTCGTGGGAGGGCCCTCACCGGGGAGCTGTTTTTT. Its protein product is CASSRYPPRGRALTGELFF. V usage is TRBV28 and J usage is TRBJ2-2; TRBD2 agrees at 7 bases. The CDR3 loop spans 19 amino acids. Germline loops: CDR1 MDHEN, CDR2 SYDVKM. The trim removed 5 bases at V and 4 bases at J, leaving 19 bases unmatched. Drawing the rest from reference TRBV28 and TRBJ2-2, the complete variable domain is DVKVTQSSRYLVKRTGEKVFLECVQDMDHENMFWYRQDPGLGLRLIYFSYDVKMKEKGDIPEGYSVSREKKERFSLILESASTNQTSMYLCASSRYPPRGRALTGELFFGEGSRLTVL.

This clonotype was counted ten times or more. The chain carries TRBV5-1 and TRBJ2-5; 8 positions agree with TRBD1. CDR1 SGHRS and CDR2 YFSETQ come from the germline V gene. V was clipped by 4 bases and J by 0 bases; unmatched bases: 5. This CDR3 comprises 15 residues. The CDR3 DNA follows: TGCGCCAGCAGCCCGTGGACAGGGTACCAAGAGACCCAGTACTTC. This translates into CASSPWTGYQETQYF. Full variable domain (outside the CDR3, taken from reference TRBV5-1 and TRBJ2-5): KAGVTQTPRYLIKTRGQQVTLSCSPISGHRSVSWYQQTPGQGLQFLFEYFSETQRNKGNFPGRFSGRQFSNSRSEMNVSTLELGDSALYLCASSPWTGYQETQYFGPGTRLLVL.

This sequence joins TRBV28 and TRBJ2-2, with D tentatively TRBD2 (5 bases). Germline V lookup: CDR1 MDHEN, CDR2 SYDVKM. The CDR3 has 13 amino acids. The V and J ends lost 10 bases and 4 bases respectively, with 13 bases between them. The CDR3, as DNA: TGTGCCACCCTACCGGCGGGCACCGGGGAGCTGTTTTTT. It specifies CATLPAGTGELFF.